This TCR beta chain was sequenced during a study of T cell responses to AZD1222 COVID-19 vaccine. Only in-frame clones appear in the TCRdb table, and some are missing; sequencing was by immunoSEQ multiplex PCR. This table has around 150,000 clones, approximately 90% appearing once. Whole-study findings and limits: Baseline serology detected seropositivity in only 5 or 6 AZD1222 recipients. Spike-specific TCR breadth and depth were elevated following two AZD1222 doses.

For this clone: Its antigen is unknown.

CDR1 SGHTA and CDR2 FQGNSA come from the germline V gene. V dropped 2 bases and J dropped 5 bases, with 10 bases sitting between them. CDR3 length equals 14 residues. This TCR came from an adult who received the AZD1222 COVID-19 vaccine. The rearrangement joins TRBV7-2 to TRBJ2-1; D unclear. Material: peripheral blood, obtained 28 days after the second AZD1222 dose. The CDR3 reads CASSLMSYHNEQFF. Here the CDR3 DNA reads TGTGCCAGCAGCTTAATGTCATACCACAATGAGCAGTTCTTC.